Sequencing of this TCR beta chain was carried out in a study of T-cell reconstitution after alpha-beta-depleted transplantation in children. Unique molecular identifiers tagged the TCRbeta library. TCRdb re-called the PCR reads through MiXCR, storing one row per CDR3 protein. Among about 610,000 distinct CDR3 sequences, under 12% were seen once, and the ten largest hold roughly 3.9%. With 0 bases removed from V and 5 bases from J, the gap between germline ends came to 17 bases. The germline gives CDR1 DFQATT, CDR2 SNEGSKA (reference sequence). The CDR3 covers 16 residues. The TCR comes from a human donor who donated a stem cell graft to a child with acute myeloid leukemia. The material sequenced was PBMCs from the stem cell graft donor, taken from the stem cell graft. The chain couples TRBV20-1 to TRBJ2-1; D is tentatively TRBD1 or TRBD2 (6 bases each). CDR3 residues: CSARDPGVTSNNEQFF. CDR3 nucleotide sequence: TGCAGTGCTAGAGATCCAGGGGTGACTAGTAACAATGAGCAGTTCTTC.